This T cell receptor (beta chain) was identified during a study of T cells expressing NK-cell markers. Per the germline V gene, CDR1 is SGHRS and CDR2 is YFSETQ. The CDR3 has 15 residues. TCRdb processed the 5' RACE reads again and assigns one entry to each CDR3 protein, with no DNA. The listing records a few hundred thousand distinct CDR3 sequences. The specimen sequenced was blood T cells: a sorted CD56 or NKG2C T cell subset, CD4+ or CD8+ T cells, or bulk PBMC T cells (not recorded which). This chain links TRBV5-1 with TRBJ1-2; TCRdb returns TRBD1, unconfirmable since there is no DNA. The sequence derives from a woman aged 45-65 years in good health. CDR3: CASSSTGVVDYGYTF.